This TCR beta chain was found in a study of shared clonotypes between healthy human individuals. Those who donated, Caucasian adults without exception, all lived in Nashville, Tennessee. CD45RO+ cells went into CD8 memory alongside CCR7-negative CD45RA+ TemRA cells. Study-level points and caveats: Naive CD4 clonotypes overlapped across several donors at about 5%. Few donors restricted represented genetic and exposure-history diversity.

Concerning this clone: The antigen remains unidentified.

Assay used: immunoSEQ multiplex PCR; TCRdb lists only in-frame clones, some missing. The sample consists of about 380,000 clones, 96% of them appearing once. The TCR was taken from a man in his thirties or forties in good health. The source material was memory CD8+ T cells sorted from blood. Indicated subset: CD45RO+ cells pooled with CCR7-negative TemRA cells.

CDR3 in DNA: TGTGCCAGCAGTGGGTTGACAGGGGGCACAGATACGCAGTATTTT. The encoded protein is CASSGLTGGTDTQYF. The chain has TRBV2 and TRBJ2-3; 8 bases match TRBD1. Germline CDR1 is SNHLY and CDR2 is FYNNEI. This CDR3 comprises 15 residues. V lost 4 bases and J lost 1; bases outside the gene matches: 4. Full variable domain (missing parts from reference TRBV2 and TRBJ2-3): EPEVTQTPSHQVTQMGQEVILRCVPISNHLYFYWYRQILGQKVEFLVSFYNNEISEKSEIFDDQFSVERPDGSNFTLKIRSTKLEDSAMYFCASSGLTGGTDTQYFGPGTRLTVL.